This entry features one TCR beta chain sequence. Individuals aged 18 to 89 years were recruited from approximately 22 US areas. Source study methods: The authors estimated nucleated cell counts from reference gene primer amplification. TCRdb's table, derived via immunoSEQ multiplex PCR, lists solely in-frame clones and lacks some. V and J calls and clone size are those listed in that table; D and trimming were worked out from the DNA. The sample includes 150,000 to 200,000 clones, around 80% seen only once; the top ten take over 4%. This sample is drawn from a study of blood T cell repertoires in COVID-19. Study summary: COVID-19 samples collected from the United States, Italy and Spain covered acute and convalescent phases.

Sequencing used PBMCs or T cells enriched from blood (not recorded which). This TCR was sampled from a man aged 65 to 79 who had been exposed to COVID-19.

CDR3 nucleotide sequence: TGTGCCAGCAGTTGGCCCCTTGGGACTCCAAATGACACAGATACGCAGTATTTT. It specifies CASSWPLGTPNDTDTQYF. The genes are TRBV28 and TRBJ2-3; maybe TRBD2 (6 bases). Trimming pared 4 bases from V and 2 bases from J, leaving 22 bases between. The CDR3 is made up of 18 amino acids. The V gene's germline CDR1 is MDHEN and CDR2 SYDVKM.